This T cell receptor beta chain is from a study of blood T cell repertoires in COVID-19. On the study more broadly: PBMCs, B-cell-depleted T cells, or T cells provided the cDNA or gDNA that made up the material.

The CDR3 totals 13 residues. Germline loops: CDR1 SNHLY, CDR2 FYNNEI. Trimming stripped 6 bases from V and 2 bases from J, with 11 bases between. In the study's own analysis: The assay estimated nucleated cells by amplifying reference gene primers. The assay was immunoSEQ multiplex PCR, and TCRdb's table has in-frame clones only and misses some. D and trimming come from the DNA, and the V and J calls and clone size come from that table. The sample shows 310,000 or so clones, approximately 91% of them seen only once. This TCR derives from a woman aged 25 to 39 with COVID-19, enrolled during active disease. Sequenced sample: peripheral blood. The chain uses TRBV2 and TRBJ2-7; tentative D call: TRBD1 (6 bases). CDR3 sequence: CASRGALTYEQYF. In nucleotides, the CDR3 is TGTGCCAGCAGGGGGGCCCTAACCTACGAGCAGTACTTC.